The 5 T cell receptor beta chains in this list originate from one sample, sequenced in a study of T cells in Graves' hyperthyroidism and ophthalmopathy. Amplified TCR beta CDR3 regions came from RNA transcripts. With the HTBI primer set, the TCR CDR3 went through a first round of RT-PCR. MiXCR, applied by TCRdb to the multiplex PCR reads, yields one record per CDR3 protein. In the table there are around 340,000 distinct CDR3 sequences, 18% of which are singletons. Sequenced input: blood. The receptors shown here come from a woman in her forties or fifties with Graves' hyperthyroidism.

The chain links TRBV4-1 to TRBJ2-5, with 14 bases fitting TRBD2. V shed 1 base and J 4 bases; nucleotides not matched to a gene: 2. Germline CDR1 and CDR2: MGHRA and YSYEKL. The CDR3 has 16 amino acids. The CDR3 protein is CASSQVGLAGVETQYF. CDR3 coding DNA: TGCGCCAGCAGCCAAGTGGGACTAGCGGGGGTAGAGACCCAGTACTTC.

This clonotype has only a few counts. The chain couples TRBV18 to TRBJ1-1, with D hard to call. Trimming removed 0 bases at V and 8 bases at J, with 7 bases between. The CDR3 contains 12 residues. The germline V gene has CDR1 KGHSH and CDR2 LQKENI. CDR3 protein: CASSPPYSEAFF. DNA of the CDR3: TGTGCCAGCTCACCACCATATTCGGAAGCTTTCTTT.

CDR3 nucleotide sequence: TGTGCCAGCAGTTACGATAAACCAGATACGCAGTATTTT. Translation: CASSYDKPDTQYF. The chain carries TRBV6-2 or TRBV6-3 and TRBJ2-3; D unresolved. V dropped 2 bases and J dropped 4 bases, with 7 bases sitting between them. The CDR3 spans 13 residues. Germline CDR1 MNHEY, CDR2 SVGEGT.

The chain has TRBV3-1 and TRBJ2-5; D is unresolved. The V end lost 0 bases, the J end lost 11 bases, and 16 bases lay between the germline ends. CDR1 and CDR2 (germline): LGHDT, YNNKEL (reference sequence). This CDR3 is built from 14 residues. CDR3 in DNA: TGTGCCAGCAGCCAAGATGGAACGGATCATACACAGTACTTC. Translated, it gives CASSQDGTDHTQYF.

This clonotype was observed at least ten times. The rearrangement links TRBV7-3 to TRBJ2-1, with 9 bases identical to TRBD2. V trimming: 6 bases; J trimming: 7 bases; junction bases outside the gene matches: 10. The CDR3 has 15 amino acids. The germline gives CDR1 SGHTA, CDR2 FQGTGA. The CDR3 region has the DNA TGTGCCAGCAGACTAGAGGGTAGCGGGAGTAATGAGCAGTTCTTC. Its protein is CASRLEGSGSNEQFF.